This T cell receptor (beta chain) was sequenced during a study of radiation and T cells in renal cell carcinoma. Study-level results: Top tumor clonotypes rose in blood 2 weeks post-radiation, then contracted. No pretreatment tumor biopsies were available for baseline clonotypes.

TCRdb's copy holds only in-frame clones and misses some; the assay was immunoSEQ multiplex PCR. The table has some 150,000 clones, 65% to 90% seen once; the top ten hold less than 20%. As concerns this clone: Antigen: not known.

Germline V gives CDR1 SGHRS, CDR2 YFSETQ. The V end lost 1 base, the J end lost 7 bases, and 12 bases lay between the germline ends. The length of the CDR3 is 14 residues. Specified time point: blood 4 weeks post-SBRT, at nephrectomy. The treatment: 15 Gy SBRT to primary tumor, nephrectomy 4 weeks later. Serial blood draws occurred at baseline and 2 and 4 weeks post-SBRT. This renal cell carcinoma was of the clear cell type. This sequence originates from a woman aged 45-65 years with renal cell carcinoma. The sample in question was blood, obtained from a patient whose treatment included radiotherapy and nephrectomy. The rearrangement uses TRBV5-1 and TRBJ2-4, with a possible D match to TRBD2 (5 bases). Here the CDR3 reads CASSLRAGGNIQYF. Written as DNA, the CDR3 is TGCGCCAGCAGCTTGAGGGCAGGAGGCAACATTCAGTACTTC. Full variable domain (remainder filled in from reference TRBV5-1 and TRBJ2-4): KAGVTQTPRYLIKTRGQQVTLSCSPISGHRSVSWYQQTPGQGLQFLFEYFSETQRNKGNFPGRFSGRQFSNSRSEMNVSTLELGDSALYLCASSLRAGGNIQYFGAGTRLSVL.